The next 8 T cell receptor beta chains were all read from a single sample in a study of post-analysis software for immune sequencing data. Unique molecular identifiers were built into the TCR beta cDNA libraries. One entry per CDR3 protein, called by TCRdb with MiXCR from the PCR reads. Of some 890,000 distinct CDR3 sequences listed, around 53% are singletons. Their recognized antigens are unknown. Study-wide points: Five TRBV segments, including TRBV5-6, TRBV5-1 and TRBV20-1, were more frequent in patients than controls.

Sequenced material: blood. Receptors were obtained from a girl between 5 and 17 years old with multiple sclerosis.

The chain recombines TRBV20-1 with TRBJ2-7; the match to TRBD1 covers 7 bases. CDR3 length: 15 amino acids. J lost 5 bases, V lost 5 bases, and 15 bases had no gene match. CDR1 and CDR2 (germline): DFQATT, SNEGSKA (reference sequence). CDR3 protein: CSAGPNRGRMNEQYF. Here the CDR3 DNA reads TGCAGTGCTGGACCTAACAGGGGTAGAATGAACGAGCAGTACTTC.

The chain joins TRBV29-1 to TRBJ2-3; D unresolved. Trimming removed 1 base at V and 2 bases at J, with 4 bases between. The germline V gene encodes CDR1 SQVTM and CDR2 ANQGSEA. The CDR3 sequence is 12 residues long. The CDR3 region has the DNA TGCAGCGTTGAAGTAAACACAGATACGCAGTATTTT. Translation gives CSVEVNTDTQYF.

The chain joins TRBV13 to TRBJ2-3; D uncertain. Trimming took off 4 bases at V and 5 bases at J, with 16 bases between the two ends. CDR1 and CDR2 (germline): PRHDT, FYEKMQ (reference sequence). This CDR3 comprises 15 residues. This chain's CDR3 is CASSSTKGARDTQYF. The CDR3 DNA reads as TGTGCCAGCAGCTCAACTAAGGGTGCGAGAGATACGCAGTATTTT.

This rearrangement joins TRBV12-5 to TRBJ2-7; 7 bases are a match to TRBD1. Germline V CDR1 and CDR2: LGHNT, FRNRAP. V lost 1 base, J lost 3 bases, and 3 bases stayed unmatched. This CDR3 has 14 residues. This chain's CDR3 is CASGLAQGRYEQYF. The CDR3 nucleotides read TGTGCTAGTGGTTTGGCACAGGGGCGCTACGAGCAGTACTTC.

Here the CDR3 DNA reads TGTGCCAGCAGTTACCCCTCAGTAGGGCTAGCGGGGATCCCAGATACGCAGTATTTT. Translating gives CASSYPSVGLAGIPDTQYF. The chain employs TRBV6-5 and TRBJ2-3; 9 bases match TRBD2. J lost 4 bases, V lost 2 bases, and 16 bases had no gene match. This CDR3 is 19 amino acids long. Looked up from germline, CDR1 is MNHEY and CDR2 is SVGAGI.

The chain recombines TRBV29-1 with TRBJ1-2, with D hard to call. The CDR3 totals 13 residues. V lost 4 bases and J 2 bases, leaving 11 bases between the germline ends. Germline CDR1 reads SQVTM; CDR2 reads ANQGSEA. CDR3 DNA sequence: TGCAGCGTTGTCGGTCGGGAGAACTATGGCTACACCTTC. Its translation is CSVVGRENYGYTF.

The genes are TRBV6-1 and TRBJ1-4, with 9 bases lining up with TRBD1. The CDR3 totals 16 residues. After removal of 4 bases from V and 3 bases from J, the junction contained 6 bases not matched to a gene. From germline, CDR1 is MNHNS and CDR2 SASEGT. CDR3 loop: CASSGINRGPNEKLFF. In DNA, the CDR3 is TGTGCCAGCAGTGGAATAAACAGGGGGCCTAATGAAAAACTGTTTTTT.

The chain links TRBV7-2 to TRBJ2-2; 10 nucleotides line up with TRBD2. V dropped 1 base and J dropped 5; count of bases not matched to a gene: 4. This CDR3 is 16 amino acids long. From germline, CDR1 is SGHTA and CDR2 FQGNSA. The CDR3 region has the DNA TGTGCCAGCAGCTTAGTCAGCGGGAGGGGGACCGGGGAGCTGTTTTTT. The encoded protein is CASSLVSGRGTGELFF.